This is a list of T cell receptor beta chains from one sample in a study of CD8 T cells in ankylosing spondylitis. TCRdb analysed the 5' RACE reads with MiXCR anew, one entry per CDR3 protein. The sample lists around 230,000 distinct CDR3 sequences; 8.2% were seen once. Sequencing was done on a sample of blood, either unsorted or a sorted T cell fraction (not recorded which). The receptors shown here come from a female donor with ankylosing spondylitis or in good health (not recorded which). Both conserved end residues are part of each CDR3. A D gene is named only where the DNA matches it firmly. Rows may omit the clone size; those that give it use once, few, many or a size class.

size: few; V: TRBV7-2; D: TRBD1; J: TRBJ2-1; CDR3: CASETGQGLSEQFF; DNA: TGTGCCAGTGAAACGGGACAGGGATTAAGTGAGCAGTTCTTC
size: many; V: TRBV7-9; D: -; J: TRBJ2-2; CDR3: CASSLGVGELFF; DNA: TGTGCCAGCAGCTTAGGAGTCGGGGAGCTGTTTTTT
size: -; V: TRBV5-1; D: -; J: TRBJ2-3; CDR3: CASGRDGTDTQYF; DNA: TGCGCCAGCGGACGGGATGGGACAGATACGCAGTATTTT
size: -; V: TRBV7-9; D: -; J: TRBJ1-5; CDR3: CASSFQEQPQHF; DNA: TGTGCCAGCAGCTTTCAGGAGCAGCCCCAGCATTTT
size: many; V: TRBV5-1; D: TRBD1; J: TRBJ2-3; CDR3: CASSFGDRPDTQYF; DNA: TGCGCCAGCAGCTTTGGGGACAGACCAGATACGCAGTATTTT
size: many; V: TRBV7-8; D: -; J: TRBJ2-7; CDR3: CASSLLAFDEQYF; DNA: TGTGCCAGCAGCTTACTAGCTTTTGACGAGCAGTACTTC
size: many; V: TRBV7-2; D: -; J: TRBJ2-1; CDR3: CASSPRRDAYNEQFF; DNA: TGTGCCAGCAGTCCCCGGCGGGACGCCTACAATGAGCAGTTCTTC
size: many; V: TRBV12-3/TRBV12-4; D: -; J: TRBJ1-1; CDR3: CASRVTGGTEAFF; DNA: TGTGCCAGCAGGGTAACGGGGGGCACTGAAGCTTTCTTT
size: many; V: TRBV6-1; D: -; J: TRBJ2-3; CDR3: CASSLERLGTDTQYF; DNA: TGTGCCAGCAGTCTGGAGCGGTTAGGCACAGATACGCAGTATTTT
size: many; V: TRBV2; D: TRBD2; J: TRBJ2-3; CDR3: CASMGGRGDTQYF; DNA: TGTGCCAGCATGGGCGGGAGAGGAGATACGCAGTATTTT
size: many; V: TRBV7-2; D: -; J: TRBJ1-3; CDR3: CASSKDSSSGNTIYF; DNA: TGTGCCAGCAGCAAAGACTCGAGCTCTGGAAACACCATATATTTT
size: many; V: TRBV9; D: -; J: TRBJ1-4; CDR3: CASSVDGRGNEKLFF; DNA: TGTGCCAGCAGCGTAGATGGCAGGGGAAATGAAAAACTGTTTTTT
size: -; V: TRBV13; D: TRBD2; J: TRBJ2-5; CDR3: CASSVRLAGASQTQYF; DNA: TGTGCCAGCAGCGTGCGACTAGCGGGAGCTTCACAGACCCAGTACTTC
size: many; V: TRBV5-1; D: -; J: TRBJ2-5; CDR3: CASSLGLPAETQYF; DNA: TGCGCCAGCAGCCTGGGACTTCCGGCGGAGACCCAGTACTTC
size: few; V: TRBV20-1; D: -; J: TRBJ1-5; CDR3: CSAPGSRRGQPQHF; DNA: TGCAGTGCCCCGGGATCAAGGAGGGGTCAGCCCCAGCATTTT
size: many; V: TRBV20-1; D: -; J: TRBJ2-7; CDR3: CSASPGTYSYEQYF; DNA: TGCAGTGCTAGCCCCGGGACTTACTCCTACGAGCAGTACTTC
size: many; V: TRBV28; D: -; J: TRBJ1-1; CDR3: CASSSMAGRAFF; DNA: TGTGCCAGCAGTTCTATGGCAGGGAGAGCTTTCTTT
size: few; V: TRBV7-9; D: TRBD1; J: TRBJ2-1; CDR3: CASSQTGGANNEQFF; DNA: TGTGCCAGCAGCCAGACAGGGGGCGCAAACAATGAGCAGTTCTTC
size: few; V: TRBV7-6; D: -; J: TRBJ2-2; CDR3: CASSLELSRVATGELFF; DNA: TGTGCCAGCAGCTTAGAATTGAGCAGGGTGGCAACCGGGGAGCTGTTTTTT
size: many; V: TRBV10-3; D: -; J: TRBJ2-1; CDR3: CAISPRVNNEQFF; DNA: TGTGCCATCAGTCCCAGGGTAAACAATGAGCAGTTCTTC
size: -; V: TRBV29-1; D: TRBD2; J: TRBJ2-1; CDR3: CSVFSTAGDTYNEQFF; DNA: TGCAGCGTTTTTAGTACGGCGGGAGACACCTACAATGAGCAGTTCTTC
size: -; V: TRBV29-1; D: -; J: TRBJ2-2; CDR3: CSVEGGSGELFF; DNA: TGCAGCGTTGAAGGGGGATCCGGGGAGCTGTTTTTT
size: many; V: TRBV2; D: TRBD1; J: TRBJ2-1; CDR3: CANQPDRSYNEQFF; DNA: TGTGCCAACCAGCCGGACAGGAGCTACAATGAGCAGTTCTTC
size: many; V: TRBV5-1; D: -; J: TRBJ1-2; CDR3: CASSRGGERSGYGYTF; DNA: TGCGCCAGCAGCCGGGGTGGGGAGCGTTCAGGCTATGGCTACACCTTC
size: -; V: TRBV9; D: TRBD2; J: TRBJ2-1; CDR3: CASSIGTSGGNEQFF; DNA: TGTGCCAGCAGCATAGGGACTAGCGGGGGTAATGAGCAGTTCTTC
size: many; V: TRBV19; D: TRBD1; J: TRBJ1-5; CDR3: CASSERGPFRSQHF; DNA: TGTGCCAGTAGTGAGAGGGGGCCATTTAGGTCCCAGCATTTT
size: many; V: TRBV14; D: -; J: TRBJ2-7; CDR3: CASSQEVAVTYEQYF; DNA: TGTGCCAGCAGCCAAGAAGTAGCGGTTACCTACGAGCAGTACTTC
size: few; V: TRBV7-9; D: -; J: TRBJ1-2; CDR3: CASSRLENNYGYTF; DNA: TGTGCCAGCAGCCGCCTCGAGAATAACTATGGCTACACCTTC
size: many; V: TRBV5-1; D: -; J: TRBJ2-3; CDR3: CASSLGPPTDTQYF; DNA: TGCGCCAGCAGCCTAGGACCGCCGACGGATACGCAGTATTTT
size: many; V: TRBV5-1; D: -; J: TRBJ1-2; CDR3: CASSWGVPTATNYGYTF; DNA: TGCGCCAGCAGCTGGGGGGTCCCTACTGCTACTAACTATGGCTACACCTTC
size: many; V: TRBV20-1; D: TRBD2; J: TRBJ2-3; CDR3: CSALLGLANTDTQYF; DNA: TGCAGTGCTCTCCTGGGACTAGCGAACACAGATACGCAGTATTTT
size: many; V: TRBV15; D: -; J: TRBJ2-1; CDR3: CATSRDRWEQFF; DNA: TGTGCCACCAGCAGAGACAGGTGGGAGCAGTTCTTC
size: many; V: TRBV9; D: TRBD2; J: TRBJ2-1; CDR3: CASSVDAGGNNEQFF; DNA: TGTGCCAGCAGCGTAGATGCGGGAGGGAACAATGAGCAGTTCTTC